The TCR beta chain described here comes from a study of T cell repertoires in cytomegalovirus infection (dated by TCRdb to the late 2010s). In terms of the full investigation: Recently identified HLA-C-restricted CMV epitopes, whose presentation resists viral immunomodulation, were targeted by peptide stimulations together with well-studied HLA-B-restricted epitopes. The HLA type of each donor mattered for the analysis, because public TCR beta signatures pointed to carriage of CMV infection along with the matching HLA type.

Via the germline V gene, CDR1 is SGHRS and CDR2 YFSETQ. The CDR3 starts with the cysteine, ends with the phenylalanine, and has 14 residues. The retained sequence is limited to the CDR3, 42 bases, with the frame set at the first base. V and J are truncated by 0 bases and 0 bases respectively, leaving an intervening sequence of 6 bases. On the study overall, not on this receptor specifically: The ex vivo response was dominated by HLA-C-restricted CMV-specific TCR beta clonotypes, which also provided the single most frequent clonotype in two of eight donors. Cumulative frequency of public TCR beta family members discriminated carriers of CMV infection plus the relevant HLA type in this cohort and an independent approximately 350-donor cohort.

This sample was sequenced with an Illumina HiSeq 1500. The raw public reads went through TCRdb reprocessing: fastp at Q25, MiXCR clone calling, in-frame beta chains kept. When rows share a CDR3 protein, they turn into one entry using the most common DNA and genes. A total of 750,000 to 950,000 distinct CDR3 sequences appear in this sample, about 29% of them only once. Together, the top ten hold under 15% of the sample. Of note for this clonotype: No antigen is known for it. No base quality values were provided; no much bigger clone lies one nucleotide off.

In the paper's terms, the treatment or condition label means: in vitro stimulation with specific CMV peptide epitopes to enrich CMV-specific T cells. The chain was built from TRBV5-1 and TRBJ1-1; the D gene is unclear. The source of this sequence is a human donor in good health (CMV status not recorded). Some clones in this sample may be carry-over from other donors' samples. The starting material was cultured CD8+ T cells from PBMCs, obtained from culture after CMV antigen stimulation. The DNA reads TGCGCCAGCAGCTTGGCCTCGATGAACACTGAAGCTTTCTTT. This translates into CASSLASMNTEAFF.